This T cell receptor (beta chain) was sequenced during a study of blood T cell repertoires in COVID-19. V lost 8 bases and J lost 5; bases outside the gene matches: 4. CDR1 and CDR2 (germline): MNHEY, SVGAGI. The CDR3 totals 13 residues. Method: immunoSEQ multiplex PCR; TCRdb's copy keeps in-frame clones and lacks some. This table holds 200,000 to 250,000 clones, roughly 89% found once. The chain has TRBV6-5 and TRBJ2-5, with TRBD1 matching over 11 bases. This receptor was taken from a man aged 25-40 years who had been exposed to COVID-19. Sequencing input: PBMCs or T cells enriched from blood (not recorded which). Here the CDR3 reads CASLRTGGETQYF. The CDR3 nucleotides read TGTGCCAGCCTTAGGACAGGGGGCGAGACCCAGTACTTC.